This is a list of T cell receptor beta chains from one sample in a study of cytotoxic CD8 clonotypes in ibrutinib-treated CLL. The repertoire was sequenced with immunoSEQ multiplex PCR; TCRdb's copy has only in-frame clones and lacks some. The sample records approximately 330,000 clones, 80% being singletons. The sample consisted of PBMCs, taken before ibrutinib treatment. The origin of the receptors is a human donor with chronic lymphocytic leukemia. CDR3s include the opening cysteine and the closing phenylalanine or tryptophan. The D gene is left open where the match is weak. Size tells how often a clone was seen (once, few, many) or the class of an expanded clone, and some rows leave it out.

TRBJ1-1,.,TRBV29-1,.,TGCAGCGTTGAGGAGGACCATACCACTGAAGCTTTCTTT,CSVEEDHTTEAFF
TRBJ2-2,TRBD2,TRBV7-2,.,TGTGCCAGCAGCACCCGAGCGGGAGGTGGAACCGGGGAGCTGTTTTTT,CASSTRAGGGTGELFF
TRBJ2-3,TRBD2,TRBV11-2,.,TGTGCCAGCAGCTTTTCGGGGAGGGCCCTAGATACGCAGTATTTT,CASSFSGRALDTQYF
TRBJ1-5,.,TRBV7-2,few,TGTGCCAGCAGCTTGGTCAATCAGCCCCAGCATTTT,CASSLVNQPQHF
TRBJ2-3,.,TRBV7-6,.,TGTGCCAGCAGCTTATCCCAACCCAGCACAGATACGCAGTATTTT,CASSLSQPSTDTQYF
TRBJ1-1,.,TRBV7-2,.,TGTGCCAGCAGCCCATCCGGGCCCTTCAACACTGAAGCTTTCTTT,CASSPSGPFNTEAFF
TRBJ2-1,.,TRBV7-9,.,TGTGCCAGCACCCTAGGGGACCACAATGAGCAGTTCTTC,CASTLGDHNEQFF
TRBJ2-7,.,TRBV30,.,TGTGCCTGGAGTGTGGAGTTTTACGAGCAGTACTTC,CAWSVEFYEQYF
TRBJ2-1,.,TRBV28,.,TGTGCCAGCAGTTTAGCGGGGATAAATGAGCAGTTCTTC,CASSLAGINEQFF
TRBJ1-4,.,TRBV2,.,TGTGCCAGCAGTCTTTCGGCTCTGGCTGAAAAACTGTTTTTT,CASSLSALAEKLFF
TRBJ2-1,.,TRBV7-2,.,TGTGCCAGCAGCCCCGGGACACCCTCCTACAATGAGCAGTTCTTC,CASSPGTPSYNEQFF